Shown below are 11 T cell receptor beta chains from a single sample sequenced in a study of OX40 agonist ivuxolimab in advanced cancers. Data came from immunoSEQ multiplex PCR; TCRdb stores just in-frame clones and leaves some out. The sample records about 93,000 clones, 90% to 95% being singletons. The source was CD4+ or CD8+ T cells sorted from blood, collected in a trial of the OX40 agonist ivuxolimab. The receptor source for this set is an adult with an advanced solid tumor such as melanoma, head and neck, liver or kidney cancer.

This clone appeared once. V gene TRBV11-2 combines with J gene TRBJ1-1; tentative D call: TRBD1 (6 bases). Germline CDR1 is SGHAT and CDR2 is FQNNGV. The CDR3 loop spans 14 amino acids. Trimming shortened V by 4 bases and J by 7 bases, and 16 bases separated the two germline ends. In nucleotides, the CDR3 is TGTGCCAGCAGCTCCCGTGAAGGGGGATTTGAAGCTTTCTTT. This encodes CASSSREGGFEAFF.

The chain recombines TRBV30 with TRBJ1-4; 9 bases map to TRBD1. Germline V lookup: CDR1 GTSNPN, CDR2 SVGIG (reference sequence). V lost 3 bases and J lost 5; bases outside the gene matches: 4. This CDR3 contains 14 residues. The CDR3, as DNA: TGTGCCTGGAGCGACGGGACAGGGAATGAAAAACTGTTTTTT. This translates into CAWSDGTGNEKLFF.

This sequence joins TRBV28 and TRBJ2-7, with D possibly TRBD1 on 5 matching bases. V was clipped by 6 bases and J by 0 bases, with 12 bases between them. Per germline, CDR1 MDHEN and CDR2 SYDVKM. The CDR3 runs 14 residues. The CDR3 nucleotides are TGTGCCAGCAGCTTGACAGTGAGCTCCTACGAGCAGTACTTC. Protein sequence: CASSLTVSSYEQYF. Filled out from reference TRBV28 and TRBJ2-7, the complete variable domain reads DVKVTQSSRYLVKRTGEKVFLECVQDMDHENMFWYRQDPGLGLRLIYFSYDVKMKEKGDIPEGYSVSREKKERFSLILESASTNQTSMYLCASSLTVSSYEQYFGPGTRLTVT.

This chain uses TRBV10-1 with TRBJ2-2; D gene unclear. The CDR3 has 12 amino acids. Trimming shortened V by 8 bases and J by 6 bases, and 10 bases separated the two germline ends. Germline V CDR1 and CDR2: WNHNN, SYGVQD (reference sequence). In nucleotides, the CDR3 is TGCGCCAGCTCCTTTGGGCCCGGGGAGCTGTTTTTT. Protein product: CASSFGPGELFF.

The V call is TRBV6-6, the J call TRBJ2-3; D is undetermined. The V gene lost 2 bases and the J gene lost 2 bases, with 14 bases spanning the gap. This CDR3 contains 16 residues. Germline V gives CDR1 MNHNY, CDR2 SVGAGI (reference sequence). CDR3 in amino acids: CASSYAAPSLTDTQYF. The CDR3 DNA reads TGTGCCAGCAGTTACGCAGCGCCCTCTCTCACAGATACGCAGTATTTT.

This sequence joins TRBV9 and TRBJ1-2, with 7 positions matching TRBD1. CDR1 SGDLS and CDR2 YYNGEE come from the germline V gene. There are 17 residues in the CDR3. V gave up 3 bases and J gave up 1 base; unmatched junction bases: 12. This CDR3 reads CASSDPSGTADNYGYTF. The CDR3 bases are TGTGCCAGCAGCGATCCCTCCGGGACAGCAGATAACTATGGCTACACCTTC.

The rearrangement links TRBV7-8 to TRBJ2-1, with 7 bases identical to TRBD1. Germline V gene data show CDR1 as SGHVS and CDR2 as FQNEAQ. The V segment lost 2 bases and the J segment 9 bases; nucleotides outside the gene matches: 7. The CDR3 covers 14 residues. CDR3 amino acids: CASSLLTGSSEQFF. The CDR3 DNA reads TGTGCCAGCAGCTTACTGACAGGGTCTAGTGAGCAGTTCTTC.

This clone was picked up one time. The rearrangement links TRBV9 to TRBJ1-2; 9 bases match TRBD1. After removal of 0 bases from V and 7 bases from J, the junction contained 10 bases not matched to a gene. The CDR3 loop spans 16 amino acids. From germline, CDR1 is SGDLS and CDR2 YYNGEE. This CDR3 reads CASSVESRTGESGYTF. Here the CDR3 DNA reads TGTGCCAGCAGCGTAGAGTCCCGGACAGGGGAAAGTGGCTACACCTTC.

The chain uses TRBV9 and TRBJ2-2; the D is unclear. The CDR3 loop spans 14 amino acids. V lost 0 bases to trimming and J lost 2 bases, with 5 bases between them. Germline-derived CDR1 and CDR2 are SGDLS and YYNGEE. The CDR3 protein is CASSVAPNTGELFF. The DNA of the CDR3 is TGTGCCAGCAGCGTAGCCCCAAACACCGGGGAGCTGTTTTTT.

The V and J genes are TRBV4-3 and TRBJ2-1; D is unresolved. The V end lost 1 base, the J end lost 4 bases, and 5 bases lay between the germline ends. CDR1 and CDR2 from the germline V gene are LGHNA and YSLEER. CDR3 size: 13 residues. The DNA for the CDR3 is TGCGCCAGCAGCCAAGGAGCATACAATGAGCAGTTCTTC. It encodes CASSQGAYNEQFF.

The rearrangement joins TRBV21-1 to TRBJ1-2. TRBV21-1 represents a pseudogene. The length of the CDR3 is 14 residues. CDR3 DNA: TGTGCCAGCAGCCTGGGGACGGCGAGGATAGGCTACACCTTC. Protein sequence: CASSLGTARIGYTF.